This TCR beta chain was recovered during a study of blood T cell repertoires in COVID-19. Study-wide context: The samples span acute and convalescent COVID-19 from the United States, Italy and Spain. T cells, B-cell-depleted T cells, or PBMCs provided the cDNA or gDNA that served as material.

Per the study methods: Amplification of reference gene primers provided the estimated nucleated cell counts. Method: immunoSEQ multiplex PCR; TCRdb's copy keeps in-frame clones and lacks some. Clonal size and the V and J genes are those of that table, whereas D and trimming came from the DNA. The sample has 60,000 to 70,000 clones; about 75% are singletons. Sequenced input: peripheral blood. The sequence came from a woman of 80 years or more with acute or convalescent COVID-19.

CDR3 in DNA: TGTGCCAGCAGCTTTGACAGGGTCTCCTACGAGCAGTACTTC. Amino acid sequence: CASSFDRVSYEQYF. The chain has TRBV5-6 and TRBJ2-7; 7 positions agree with TRBD1. In germline, CDR1 is SGHDT, CDR2 YYEEEE. This CDR3 is built from 14 residues. V was pared by 2 bases and J by 0 bases, with 2 bases of the junction left unmatched. Complete variable domain (other parts from reference TRBV5-6 and TRBJ2-7): DAGVTQSPTHLIKTRGQQVTLRCSPKSGHDTVSWYQQALGQGPQFIFQYYEEEERQRGNFPDRFSGHQFPNYSSELNVNALLLGDSALYLCASSFDRVSYEQYFGPGTRLTVT.